Presented here are 29 T cell receptor beta chains from one specimen sequenced in a study of identifying expanded T cells in peripheral blood. The assay was immunoSEQ multiplex PCR, and TCRdb's table has in-frame clones only and misses some. The table shows about 81,000 clones, with 84% occurring only once. Sequencing was performed on blood. Receptor source: a person between 18 and 69 years old in good health.

This clone is a singleton in its sample. J is TRBJ2-7 and V is TRBV19; 8 bases fit TRBD1. Germline lookup yields CDR1 LNHDA and CDR2 SQIVND (reference sequence). This CDR3 comprises 14 residues. J was trimmed by 5 bases and V by 6 bases; bases with no gene match: 9. CDR3 DNA sequence: TGTGCCAGTAGCGGACAGGGTGGGTTCCACGAGCAGTACTTC. This codes for CASSGQGGFHEQYF.

The genes are TRBV5-6 and TRBJ1-5; 7 nucleotides align to TRBD1. Per the germline V gene, CDR1 is SGHDT and CDR2 is YYEEEE. CDR3 length: 15 amino acids. The J segment lost 5 bases and the V segment lost 1 base, leaving 6 bases of the junction unmatched. DNA of the CDR3: TGTGCCAGCAGCTTGCGACAGGGTATCTATCAGCCCCAGCATTTT. Translated, it gives CASSLRQGIYQPQHF.

The rearrangement joins TRBV2 to TRBJ2-6, with 7 bases matching TRBD1. This CDR3 spans 16 amino acids. Germline CDR1 is SNHLY and CDR2 is FYNNEI. V trimming: 7 bases; J trimming: 1 base; junction bases outside the gene matches: 7. This CDR3 is CASKRDRESGANVLTF. In nucleotides, the CDR3 is TGTGCCAGCAAACGCGACAGGGAGTCTGGGGCCAACGTCCTGACTTTC.

This chain joins TRBV9 and TRBJ1-4, with a tentative D call TRBD1 (6 bases). The CDR3 runs 16 residues. The germline V and J ends were trimmed by 3 bases and 7 bases, with 19 bases remaining between them. CDR1 and CDR2 (germline): SGDLS, YYNGEE. The CDR3 region is CASSAKGGVRAEKLFF. The CDR3 bases are TGTGCCAGCAGCGCGAAAGGGGGGGTTCGGGCTGAAAAACTGTTTTTT.

In DNA, the CDR3 is TGTGCCAGCAGTGACCCGACAGGGGGGCTAGCGGGAACCTACGAGCAGTACTTC. Translation gives CASSDPTGGLAGTYEQYF. The genes are TRBV6-4 and TRBJ2-7; D may be TRBD1 or TRBD2 (9 bases each). The germline V gene encodes CDR1 MRHNA and CDR2 SNTAGT. Trimming took 2 bases from V and 2 from J, leaving 22 bases between them. The CDR3 has 18 residues.

This clone was recorded a few times. The gene calls are TRBV27 and TRBJ2-7; maybe TRBD1 (5 bases). Trimming took off 0 bases at V and 3 bases at J, with 12 bases between the two ends. The V gene's germline CDR1 is MNHEY and CDR2 SMNVEV (reference sequence). The CDR3 contains 15 residues. Here the CDR3 reads CASSLSRGPLYEQYF. DNA for the CDR3: TGTGCCAGCAGTTTATCAAGGGGTCCCCTCTACGAGCAGTACTTC.

This chain connects TRBV6-5 to TRBJ1-4, with D tentatively TRBD1 (6 bases). From germline, CDR1 is MNHEY and CDR2 SVGAGI. The CDR3 loop spans 15 amino acids. The germline V and J ends were trimmed by 4 bases and 3 bases, with 12 bases remaining between them. The CDR3 here is CASSSIGGPNEKLFF. The CDR3 DNA is TGTGCCAGCAGTTCCATAGGGGGACCTAATGAAAAACTGTTTTTT.

The chain employs TRBV4-3 and TRBJ2-3, with 12 bases that match TRBD2. The CDR3 covers 19 residues. CDR1 is LGHNA and CDR2 is YSLEER in the germline V gene. Unmatched junction bases numbered 10, after V lost 0 bases and J lost 3 bases. The CDR3 here is CASSQDVFMTSGRTDTQYF. CDR3 DNA sequence: TGCGCCAGCAGCCAAGATGTTTTCATGACTAGCGGGAGAACAGATACGCAGTATTTT.

The chain has TRBV7-9 and TRBJ1-5, with 8 bases that match TRBD1. The CDR3 covers 14 residues. Germline V gene sequence: CDR1 SEHNR, CDR2 FQNEAQ (reference sequence). Trimming cost V 5 bases and J 6 bases; bases outside gene matches: 6. The DNA of the CDR3 is TGTGCCAGCAGCCCAGGGGGCTTAGGTCAGCCCCAGCATTTT. The encoded protein is CASSPGGLGQPQHF.

Here the CDR3 reads CASSPPVVTGEVQFF. The CDR3 nucleotides read TGTGCCAGCTCACCACCGGTAGTCACAGGGGAAGTGCAGTTCTTC. The chain combines TRBV18 with TRBJ2-1, with 7 bases that match TRBD1. V lost 0 bases and J lost 12; bases outside the gene matches: 11. Germline-derived CDR1 and CDR2 are KGHSH and LQKENI. The CDR3 spans 15 residues.

This sequence joins TRBV11-1 and TRBJ2-5; 10 nucleotides align to TRBD1. The V segment lost 3 bases and the J segment 2 bases; nucleotides outside the gene matches: 9. The CDR3 consists of 17 residues. Per germline, CDR1 SGHAT and CDR2 FQDESV (reference sequence). The CDR3 sequence is CASSFGTGVSSQETQYF. CDR3 nucleotides: TGTGCCAGCAGCTTCGGGACAGGGGTTTCGTCACAAGAGACCCAGTACTTC. Full variable domain (missing parts from reference TRBV11-1 and TRBJ2-5): EAEVAQSPRYKITEKSQAVAFWCDPISGHATLYWYRQILGQGPELLVQFQDESVVDDSQLPKDRFSAERLKGVDSTLKIQPAELGDSAMYLCASSFGTGVSSQETQYFGPGTRLLVL.

The chain carries TRBV28 and TRBJ1-2; the D is unclear. Trimming shortened V by 5 bases and J by 5 bases, and 15 bases separated the two germline ends. Germline assignment: CDR1 MDHEN and CDR2 SYDVKM. CDR3 length equals 14 residues. The CDR3: CASSITYTTYGYTF. CDR3 DNA sequence: TGTGCCAGCAGTATAACCTATACAACTTATGGCTACACCTTC.

This clone is a singleton in its sample. Germline is not matched at one junction end, which may reflect a read error. The rearrangement uses TRBV7-9 and TRBJ2-1; TRBD2 matches 10 bases. The CDR3 has 16 residues. In germline, CDR1 is SEHNR, CDR2 FQNEAQ (reference sequence). CDR3 in amino acids: CASRLAGGQIYNEQFF. DNA of the CDR3: TGTGCCAGCAGGTTAGCGGGAGGCCAAATCTACAATGAGCAGTTCTTC.

This clone was picked up one time. J is TRBJ1-2 and V is TRBV2, with 8 bases identical to TRBD1. With 9 bases clipped from V and 3 bases from J, the junction kept 6 bases outside the gene matches. Germline V CDR1 and CDR2: SNHLY, FYNNEI. The CDR3 loop spans 13 amino acids. CDR3 residues: CASGTGAYYGYTF. In nucleotides, the CDR3 is TGTGCCAGTGGGACAGGAGCTTACTATGGCTACACCTTC.

V gene TRBV9 combines with J gene TRBJ2-5; 12 bases align to TRBD1. Germline V gene data show CDR1 as SGDLS and CDR2 as YYNGEE. This CDR3 has 16 amino acids. V was pared by 4 bases and J by 5 bases, with 9 bases of the junction left unmatched. DNA for the CDR3: TGTGCCAGCAGCTCTACTACGGGACAGGGGGCGGAGACCCAGTACTTC. It translates to CASSSTTGQGAETQYF.

The chain combines TRBV9 with TRBJ2-5; D unclear. V lost 0 bases and J lost 5, with 8 bases in between. The CDR3 is 13 amino acids. CDR1 and CDR2 (germline): SGDLS, YYNGEE. The CDR3 spells CASSVGPMETQYF. CDR3 nucleotides: TGTGCCAGCAGCGTAGGTCCCATGGAGACCCAGTACTTC.

CDR3 bases: TGCAGTCCCCCGGATCCCGGTGGCTACACCTTC. It is translated as CSPPDPGGYTF. The V gene is TRBV20-1, the J gene TRBJ1-2; no firm D call. Germline CDR1 and CDR2: DFQATT and SNEGSKA (reference sequence). The CDR3 is 11 amino acids. The V end was cut by 8 bases, the J end by 7 bases, with 14 bases between.

The rearrangement joins TRBV7-2 to TRBJ1-2; 7 bases are shared with TRBD1. The junction had 13 bases not matched to a gene; V was cut back by 3 bases and J by 9 bases. CDR1 and CDR2 from the germline V gene are SGHTA and FQGNSA. The CDR3 extends over 15 amino acids. In nucleotides, the CDR3 is TGTGCCAGCAGCTTTCTATCCGGAGCGACAGGGAGCTACACCTTC. This gives the protein CASSFLSGATGSYTF. Drawing the rest from reference TRBV7-2 and TRBJ1-2, the complete variable domain is GAGVSQSPSNKVTEKGKDVELRCDPISGHTALYWYRQSLGQGLEFLIYFQGNSAPDKSGLPSDRFSAERTGGSVSTLTIQRTQQEDSAVYLCASSFLSGATGSYTFGSGTRLTVV.

The chain couples TRBV6-6 to TRBJ1-1; D is uncertain. The V gene's germline CDR1 is MNHNY and CDR2 SVGAGI (reference sequence). The V gene lost 2 bases and the J gene lost 4 bases, with 8 bases spanning the gap. The CDR3 has 13 residues. Written as DNA, the CDR3 is TGTGCCAGCAGTTACGGTATAGGCACTGAAGCTTTCTTT. This translates into CASSYGIGTEAFF.

This chain uses TRBV16 with TRBJ2-3, with D unresolved. From germline, CDR1 is KGHSY and CDR2 FQNENV. Trimming pared 1 base from V and 0 bases from J, leaving 8 bases between. The CDR3 is 15 residues long. Here the CDR3 reads CASSQFGPSTDTQYF. DNA of the CDR3: TGTGCCAGCAGCCAATTTGGTCCCAGCACAGATACGCAGTATTTT. The entire variable domain, with the rest obtained from reference TRBV16 and TRBJ2-3, is as follows: GEEVAQTPKHLVRGEGQKAKLYCAPIKGHSYVFWYQQVLKNEFKFLISFQNENVFDETGMPKERFSAKCLPNSPCSLEIQATKLEDSAVYFCASSQFGPSTDTQYFGPGTRLTVL.

This chain joins TRBV28 and TRBJ2-3, with D tentatively TRBD2 (5 bases). The CDR3 runs to 12 residues. Between the trimmed V and J ends, which lost 4 bases and 14 bases, there was a span of 16 bases. Germline-derived CDR1 and CDR2 are MDHEN and SYDVKM. CDR3 in amino acids: CASSYGGYDLYF. CDR3 in DNA: TGTGCCAGCAGTTATGGAGGTTACGACCTGTATTTT.

The chain uses TRBV18 and TRBJ2-7; possibly TRBD2 for D (5 bases). V was pared by 10 bases and J by 5 bases, with 18 bases between. The V gene's germline CDR1 is KGHSH and CDR2 LQKENI. This CDR3 contains 13 residues. The CDR3, as DNA: TGTGCCAACTCGATGAGTGGAGGTGACGAGCAGTACTTC. It codes for CANSMSGGDEQYF.

The rearrangement joins TRBV9 to TRBJ2-7; D may match TRBD1 or TRBD2 (5 bases each). CDR3 length: 14 amino acids. Per germline, CDR1 SGDLS and CDR2 YYNGEE. Trimming pared 0 bases from V and 4 bases from J, leaving 11 bases between. The CDR3 nucleotides read TGTGCCAGCAGCGTAGAGGGACCCCTATACGAGCAGTACTTC. Amino acid sequence: CASSVEGPLYEQYF. Drawing the rest from reference TRBV9 and TRBJ2-7, the complete variable domain is DSGVTQTPKHLITATGQRVTLRCSPRSGDLSVYWYQQSLDQGLQFLIQYYNGEERAKGNILERFSAQQFPDLHSELNLSSLELGDSALYFCASSVEGPLYEQYFGPGTRLTVT.

This clone was observed a handful of times. J is TRBJ2-7 and V is TRBV5-1; D gene ambiguous. Germline CDR1 reads SGHRS; CDR2 reads YFSETQ. Between the trimmed V and J ends, which lost 4 bases and 1 base, there was a span of 9 bases. The length of the CDR3 is 13 residues. The CDR3 DNA follows: TGCGCCAGCAGCGGTTTCAGGTCCTACGAGCAGTACTTC. Its translation is CASSGFRSYEQYF.

This rearrangement joins TRBV21-1 to TRBJ2-7; the table's D gene call, TRBD1, was not cross checked with the DNA. TRBV21-1 is tagged as a pseudogene. There are 14 residues in the CDR3. The CDR3 DNA reads TGTGCCAGCAGCAAAGACCCAGGCACCTACGAGCAGTACTTC. It is translated as CASSKDPGTYEQYF.

The chain carries TRBV7-9 and TRBJ2-1; 8 nucleotides align to TRBD2. The CDR3 sequence is 19 residues long. From germline, CDR1 is SEHNR and CDR2 FQNEAQ (reference sequence). The V gene end was trimmed by 3 bases and the J gene end by 5 bases; junction bases not matched to a gene: 18. CDR3 DNA sequence: TGTGCCAGCAGCTTTTCTAGCGGGCGTCGTCCCAGCCAGGACAATGAGCAGTTCTTC. Protein sequence: CASSFSSGRRPSQDNEQFF.

This clone was counted once. V gene TRBV5-4 combines with J gene TRBJ2-3, with D perhaps matching TRBD2 (6 bases). V was shortened by 3 bases and J by 1 base, with 12 bases between the two germline ends. This CDR3 has 15 residues. Germline V gene data show CDR1 as SGHNT and CDR2 as YYREEE (reference sequence). CDR3 sequence (DNA): TGTGCCAGCAGCTCGGGGGTCACGGGCACAGATACGCAGTATTTT. It specifies CASSSGVTGTDTQYF.

Written as DNA, the CDR3 is TGTGCCAGTAGTCCGTTGACTAGCGCCACAGATACGCAGTATTTT. Protein: CASSPLTSATDTQYF. The genes are TRBV19 and TRBJ2-3, with TRBD2 matching over 8 bases. With 5 bases clipped from V and 2 bases from J, the junction kept 6 bases outside the gene matches. In germline, CDR1 is LNHDA, CDR2 SQIVND (reference sequence). This CDR3 region has 15 residues.

This chain links TRBV18 with TRBJ2-7; D is perhaps TRBD1 or TRBD2 (7 bases each). Germline CDR1 is KGHSH and CDR2 is LQKENI. Between the trimmed V and J ends, which lost 3 bases and 4 bases, there was a span of 28 bases. The CDR3 is made up of 19 amino acids. The CDR3 bases are TGTGCCAGCTCACCCGGGCCGGCGGGAGAATTATCACAGGGGTACGAGCAGTACTTC. It specifies CASSPGPAGELSQGYEQYF.